This TCR beta chain appears in the sequencing data of a study of CD8+CD57+ T cells in acquired aplastic anemia (dated by TCRdb to 2017 to 2018). Background on the whole study: A mean of around 3.2 ug of DNA, ranging from about 0.2 to 27.4 ug, was extracted from sorted CD4+ and CD8+ cells. CD8+CD57+ expansion was defined as frequency above the mean frequency observed in healthy subjects.

CDR1 and CDR2 (SNHLY, FYNNEI) derive from the germline V gene. Counted from cysteine to phenylalanine, this CDR3 has 15 amino acids. Just the 45-base CDR3 DNA is kept, in frame starting at base 1. V is pruned by 1 base and J by 5 bases, leaving 2 bases of the junction without a gene match. On this clonotype itself: There is no known antigen for this receptor. The record has no base qualities; no much larger clone is one base away.

Genomic DNA served as template for TCR beta VDJ combination and CDR3 sequence profiling. TCR repertoire sequencing was run on an Illumina HiSeq 2000. As for the authors' bioinformatics: TRBV/TRBJ rearrangement plots, CDR3 size and DJ length profiles, and Simpson's diversity index were used to assess repertoires. Whichever DNA sequence was most abundant in the deep sequencing data was defined as the immunodominant clone. CDR3 amino acid sequences were screened for sharing across subjects and were compared with published repertoires and the VDJdb database. TCRdb cleaned the public reads at Q25 with fastp, built clones with MiXCR and kept in-frame beta chains. Each CDR3 protein gets just one entry, which takes the most common genes and DNA from the rows behind it. The V and J calls shown here were made by TCRdb, not taken from the authors' results. The table for this sample lists around 200,000 distinct CDR3 sequences; roughly 50% of them were counted only once. The ten top clones hold around 2% of the sample.

The patients picked for sequencing were ones in whom flow cytometry had shown an expansion of CD8+CD57+ cells. All patients had severe acquired aplastic anemia diagnosed by International Study of Aplastic Anemia and Agranulocytosis and Camitta criteria. No patient had received any therapy when blood was sampled. In this study, sorted CD4+ and CD8+ T cells from the blood of healthy subjects and of severe aplastic anemia patients had their TCR repertoires deep-sequenced. Patients were enrolled in the USA under clinicaltrials.gov protocols 00001620, 01623167, 00001397, 00071045, 00081523 and 00961064. Ficoll-Paque density gradient centrifugation was used to isolate peripheral blood mononuclear cells. Before DNA extraction, CD4+ and CD8+ T cells were sorted with FACS or magnetic beads. General conclusions and limits of the study: Although around 30 CD8+ CDR3 sequences were shared by patients and controls, these sequences appeared highly expressed in patients and within the immunodominant clones of patients. CD8+ Simpson's diversity did not differ significantly between patients and healthy controls (P=0.060).

The sequencing sample was made of sorted CD4+, CD8+, or CD8+CD57+ T cells (not recorded which) from PBMCs. The chain employs TRBV2 and TRBJ2-2; 9 bases in between match TRBD2. The origin of this receptor is a human donor with aplastic anemia. The CDR3 region has the sequence CASSEESGGTGELFF. The DNA is as follows: TGTGCCAGCAGTGAAGAAAGCGGGGGGACCGGGGAGCTGTTTTTT.